One and the same sample provided the 8 T cell receptor beta chains below, sequenced in a study of blood T cell repertoires in COVID-19. Assay used: immunoSEQ multiplex PCR; TCRdb lists only in-frame clones, some missing. This table has around 61,000 clones, around 84% appearing once. Sequencing input: peripheral blood. These receptors were taken from a man aged 45-65 years with active COVID-19.

The V and J genes are TRBV9 and TRBJ1-4, with 10 bases that match TRBD1. CDR3 size: 14 residues. V was pared by 4 bases and J by 8 bases, with 5 bases of the junction left unmatched. The V gene's germline CDR1 is SGDLS and CDR2 YYNGEE. The DNA of the CDR3 is TGTGCCAGCAGCCCAGGGACAGGGGTGGAAAAACTGTTTTTT. Protein product: CASSPGTGVEKLFF.

This CDR3 reads CASSKKQGARDQPQHF. The CDR3, as DNA: TGTGCCAGCTCAAAAAAACAGGGGGCTCGCGATCAGCCCCAGCATTTT. The chain employs TRBV18 and TRBJ1-5, with 9 bases identical to TRBD1. CDR1 KGHSH and CDR2 LQKENI come from the germline V gene. The J segment lost 5 bases and the V segment lost 5 bases, leaving 10 bases of the junction unmatched. The CDR3 is 16 residues long. Based on the CDR3 plus reference TRBV18 and TRBJ1-5, the full variable domain is NAGVMQNPRHLVRRRGQEARLRCSPMKGHSHVYWYRQLPEEGLKFMVYLQKENIIDESGMPKERFSAEFPKEGPSILRIQQVVRGDSAAYFCASSKKQGARDQPQHFGDGTRLSIL.

This chain uses TRBV7-8 with TRBJ2-3; 8 nucleotides agree with TRBD1. CDR1 and CDR2 from the germline V gene are SGHVS and FQNEAQ. The CDR3 has 16 residues. V shed 1 base, J shed 3 bases, and the junction held 6 bases outside the gene matches. CDR3 sequence: CASSLVTGASTDTQYF. CDR3 coding DNA: TGTGCCAGCAGCTTAGTGACAGGGGCATCAACAGATACGCAGTATTTT. Supplemented by reference TRBV7-8 and TRBJ2-3, the full variable domain reads GAGVSQSPRYKVAKRGQDVALRCDPISGHVSLFWYQQALGQGPEFLTYFQNEAQLDKSGLPSDRFFAERPEGSVSTLKIQRTQQEDSAVYLCASSLVTGASTDTQYFGPGTRLTVL.

The chain couples TRBV3-1 (or the pseudogene TRBV3-2) to TRBJ2-5; 9 nucleotides align to TRBD2. CDR3 length: 16 amino acids. From germline, CDR1 is LGHDT and CDR2 YNNKEL (reference sequence). V lost 1 base, J lost 5 bases, and 8 bases stayed unmatched. The chain's CDR3 is CASSQVGGLAQETQYF. DNA of the CDR3: TGTGCCAGCAGCCAAGTGGGGGGACTAGCCCAGGAGACCCAGTACTTC.

The rearrangement links TRBV5-1 to TRBJ2-1; possible D gene TRBD2, 6 bases. Germline CDR1 SGHRS, CDR2 YFSETQ. This CDR3 is 16 amino acids long. The V end was cut by 2 bases, the J end by 3 bases, with 15 bases between. The CDR3 is CASSLSQGLGYNEQFF. CDR3 nucleotides: TGCGCCAGCAGCTTAAGCCAGGGACTTGGCTACAATGAGCAGTTCTTC.

The V gene is TRBV28, the J gene TRBJ1-3; no clear D. Looked up from germline, CDR1 is MDHEN and CDR2 is SYDVKM. Trimming took off 5 bases at V and 8 bases at J, with 16 bases between the two ends. The CDR3 is 14 residues long. CDR3 DNA: TGTGCCAGCAGTCTCCTAGGTTCTCGGGACACCATATATTTT. This gives the protein CASSLLGSRDTIYF.

The gene calls are TRBV5-1 and TRBJ2-2, with no clear D. The CDR3 spans 14 residues. Germline V gene lookup returns CDR1 SGHRS and CDR2 YFSETQ. V lost 0 bases and J lost 3, with 6 bases in between. CDR3 loop: CASSLAVDTGELFF. In nucleotides, the CDR3 is TGCGCCAGCAGCTTGGCCGTCGACACCGGGGAGCTGTTTTTT. Complete variable domain (other parts from reference TRBV5-1 and TRBJ2-2): KAGVTQTPRYLIKTRGQQVTLSCSPISGHRSVSWYQQTPGQGLQFLFEYFSETQRNKGNFPGRFSGRQFSNSRSEMNVSTLELGDSALYLCASSLAVDTGELFFGEGSRLTVL.

By frequency in the sample, this clone is medium-sized. The chain combines TRBV6-6 with TRBJ2-7; the D gene is possibly TRBD2 (6 bases). V lost 2 bases to trimming and J lost 7 bases, with 15 bases between them. The CDR3 sequence is 14 residues long. Germline lookup yields CDR1 MNHNY and CDR2 SVGAGI (reference sequence). The CDR3 region is CASSYRRDSGEQYF. The CDR3 DNA reads TGTGCCAGCAGTTACCGGCGGGACTCGGGAGAGCAGTACTTC.